This TCR beta chain was recorded in a study of blood T cells in healthy people across ages. The CDR3 totals 12 residues. Germline CDR1 reads DFQATT; CDR2 reads SNEGSKA (reference sequence). V trimming: 3 bases; J trimming: 5 bases; junction bases outside the gene matches: 0. Primed by a sample-barcoded 5' primer and a J-beta primer mix, a second PCR proceeded for roughly 7 to 12 cycles. The template-switch adaptor was a 5' adaptor with 12 random nucleotides. It tagged each cDNA molecule. Using its own MiXCR run on the 5' RACE reads, TCRdb lists one record per CDR3 protein. The sample includes about 1,500,000 distinct CDR3 sequences, 40% to 50% seen only once; the top ten take 7% to 9%. Per sample, at least 6 micrograms of total RNA were extracted.

The sequence was collected from a young woman in good health. Sequenced input: blood. This chain connects TRBV20-1 to TRBJ2-5; 10 positions agree with TRBD1. The CDR3 DNA reads as TGCAGTGCTAGGACAGGGGGCGAGACCCAGTACTTC. It yields the protein CSARTGGETQYF.